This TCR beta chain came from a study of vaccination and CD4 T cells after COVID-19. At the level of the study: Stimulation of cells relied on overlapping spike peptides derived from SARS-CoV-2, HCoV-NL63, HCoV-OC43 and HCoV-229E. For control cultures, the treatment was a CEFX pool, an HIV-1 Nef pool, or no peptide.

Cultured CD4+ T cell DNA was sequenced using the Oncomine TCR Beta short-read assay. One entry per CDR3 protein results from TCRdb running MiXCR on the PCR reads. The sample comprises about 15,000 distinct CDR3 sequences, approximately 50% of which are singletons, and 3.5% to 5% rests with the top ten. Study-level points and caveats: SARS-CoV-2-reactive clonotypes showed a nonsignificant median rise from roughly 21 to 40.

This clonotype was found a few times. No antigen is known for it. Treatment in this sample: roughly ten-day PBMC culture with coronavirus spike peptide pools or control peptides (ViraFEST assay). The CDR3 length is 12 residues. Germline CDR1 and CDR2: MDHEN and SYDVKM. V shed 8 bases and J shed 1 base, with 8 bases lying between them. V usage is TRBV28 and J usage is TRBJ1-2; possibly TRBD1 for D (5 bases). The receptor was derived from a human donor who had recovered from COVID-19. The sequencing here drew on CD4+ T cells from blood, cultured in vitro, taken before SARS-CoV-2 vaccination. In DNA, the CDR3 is TGTGCCAGCTCACAGGATAACTATGGCTACACCTTC. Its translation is CASSQDNYGYTF.